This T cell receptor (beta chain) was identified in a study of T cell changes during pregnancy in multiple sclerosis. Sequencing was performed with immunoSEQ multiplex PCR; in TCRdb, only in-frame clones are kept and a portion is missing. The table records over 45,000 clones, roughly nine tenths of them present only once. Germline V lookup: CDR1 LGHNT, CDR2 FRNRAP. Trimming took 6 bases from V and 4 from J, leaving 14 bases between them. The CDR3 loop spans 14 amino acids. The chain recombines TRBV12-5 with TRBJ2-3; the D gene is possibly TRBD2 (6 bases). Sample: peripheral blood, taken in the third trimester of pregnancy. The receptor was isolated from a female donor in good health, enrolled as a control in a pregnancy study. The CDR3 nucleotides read TGTGCTAGTGGCCCCTGGGGAGGCGCAGATACGCAGTATTTT. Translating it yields CASGPWGGADTQYF.